This T cell receptor beta chain was profiled in a study of shared clonotypes between healthy human individuals. Study conclusions and caveats: Naive CD4 clonotypes overlapped across several donors at around 4.7%.

Splitting of CD4+ cells produced CD45RA+ naive and CD45RA-negative memory subsets. About this clone: The antigen remains undetermined.

Assay used: immunoSEQ multiplex PCR; TCRdb lists only in-frame clones, some missing. The table lists 330,000 or so clones, around 79% of them singletons. This CDR3 has 13 residues. Germline-derived CDR1 and CDR2 are ENHRY and SYGVKD. The V gene lost 10 bases and the J gene lost 1 base, with 12 bases spanning the gap. The sequencing input was memory CD4+ T cells sorted from blood. Subset noted: CD45RA-negative fraction. The chain links TRBV10-3 to TRBJ2-3; D not certain. This receptor was obtained from a man aged 25 to 40 in good health. CDR3 DNA: TGTGCCACATTAATGACCCGCACAGATACGCAGTATTTT. Protein product: CATLMTRTDTQYF.